The 9 T cell receptor beta chains presented below share a single source sample, sequenced in a study of lymphopenia after photon versus proton radiotherapy. Generated by immunoSEQ multiplex PCR, the TCRdb table keeps only in-frame clones and is missing some. This repertoire shows around 59,000 clones, less than 85% found once; its top ten account for approximately 2%. The source material was peripheral blood, sampled from a patient treated with proton-based radiotherapy. These receptors originate from a man aged 60 to 75 with pancreatic cancer.

This chain uses TRBV9 with TRBJ2-3; 7 bases match TRBD1. The ends lost 3 bases at V and 2 bases at J; junction bases unmatched: 6. There are 15 residues in the CDR3. Germline lookup yields CDR1 SGDLS and CDR2 YYNGEE. The CDR3 protein is CASSAFEGATDTQYF. In nucleotides, the CDR3 is TGTGCCAGCAGCGCATTTGAGGGGGCCACAGATACGCAGTATTTT. The full variable domain, in which reference TRBV9 and TRBJ2-3 provide the parts outside the CDR3, is DSGVTQTPKHLITATGQRVTLRCSPRSGDLSVYWYQQSLDQGLQFLIQYYNGEERAKGNILERFSAQQFPDLHSELNLSSLELGDSALYFCASSAFEGATDTQYFGPGTRLTVL.

This sequence joins TRBV9 and TRBJ2-1; 9 nucleotides align to TRBD2. This CDR3 spans 15 amino acids. Trimming took 5 bases from V and 0 from J; bases not matched to a gene: 3. Germline V lookup: CDR1 SGDLS, CDR2 YYNGEE. CDR3 DNA sequence: TGTGCCAGCAGTCTTAGCGGGAGCTCCTACAATGAGCAGTTCTTC. This sequence encodes CASSLSGSSYNEQFF.

V gene TRBV10-3 combines with J gene TRBJ2-2; D tentatively reads TRBD1 or TRBD2 (5 bases each). Germline lookup yields CDR1 ENHRY and CDR2 SYGVKD. The ends were cut back, 4 bases at V and 5 bases at J, with 5 bases in the middle. This CDR3 is 12 amino acids long. This CDR3 reads CAISGGTGELFF. As DNA, the CDR3 is TGTGCCATCAGTGGGGGGACCGGGGAGCTGTTTTTT.

This chain uses TRBV12-5 with TRBJ2-2; the D gene is possibly TRBD2 (5 bases). This CDR3 is 14 amino acids long. V was clipped by 3 bases and J by 6 bases, with 11 bases between them. Germline-derived CDR1 and CDR2 are LGHNT and FRNRAP. The CDR3 bases are TGTGCTAGTGGTTTAAGAGGGTTCGCCGGGGAGCTGTTTTTT. It yields the protein CASGLRGFAGELFF.

CDR3 sequence reads: CSSSAGGGYEQYF. CDR3 in DNA: TGCAGCTCTTCAGCGGGAGGAGGTTACGAGCAGTACTTC. The gene calls are TRBV29-1 and TRBJ2-7; 9 bases line up with TRBD2. V was pared by 8 bases and J by 4 bases, with 9 bases of the junction left unmatched. Looked up from germline, CDR1 is SQVTM and CDR2 is ANQGSEA. The CDR3 is 13 amino acids.

In DNA form, the CDR3 reads TGTGCCAGCAGACCCCTTGGGGGGGCCACAGATACGCAGTATTTT. It translates to CASRPLGGATDTQYF. The chain couples TRBV27 to TRBJ2-3; tentative D call: TRBD2 (7 bases). CDR1 MNHEY and CDR2 SMNVEV come from the germline V gene (reference sequence). Trimming removed 6 bases at V and 2 bases at J, with 15 bases between. The CDR3 runs to 15 residues.

This clone was detected only once. The CDR3 nucleotides are TGCAGCGTTCGAAGAAACATGAACACTGAAGCTTTCTTT. Amino acids: CSVRRNMNTEAFF. The chain is built from TRBV29-1 and TRBJ1-1; D remains unclear. CDR1 and CDR2 (germline): SQVTM, ANQGSEA. V lost 5 bases, J lost 0 bases, and 10 bases lay in between. This CDR3 spans 13 amino acids.

This clone was counted a single time. The chain links TRBV11-1 to TRBJ2-4; 7 bases agree with TRBD2. CDR1 SGHAT and CDR2 FQDESV come from the germline V gene (reference sequence). V dropped 1 base and J dropped 3; count of bases not matched to a gene: 9. This CDR3 comprises 17 residues. The CDR3 region is CASSLVAGVKGKNIQYF. The CDR3 bases are TGTGCCAGCAGCTTAGTGGCGGGGGTGAAAGGCAAAAACATTCAGTACTTC.

The chain has TRBV27 and TRBJ2-5, with TRBD2 identical over 11 bases. The CDR3 runs to 16 residues. Germline V CDR1 and CDR2: MNHEY, SMNVEV (reference sequence). V shed 8 bases, J shed 2 bases, and the junction held 10 bases outside the gene matches. The CDR3 region is CASGNILAGVQETQYF. The DNA of the CDR3 is TGTGCCAGCGGAAATATACTAGCGGGAGTACAAGAGACCCAGTACTTC.